This T cell receptor beta chain emerged from a study of T cell repertoires in cytomegalovirus infection. Across the study: From public TCR beta signatures came an indication of both CMV infection and matching HLA type.

Study results and limitations: The response measured ex vivo was dominated by TCR beta clonotypes (HLA-C-restricted and CMV-specific).

TCRdb fed the reads into MiXCR, producing one record per CDR3 protein. The table lists roughly 720,000 distinct CDR3 sequences, about 40% of them singletons. Trimming removed 3 bases from V and 1 base from J, with 13 bases in between. Germline V CDR1 and CDR2: DFQATT, SNEGSKA (reference sequence). This CDR3 region has 15 residues. For this clonotype: Its specificity is not known.

Sequencing used PBMCs. The receptor was isolated from a human donor in good health (CMV status not recorded). Some clones in this sample may be carry-over from other donors' samples. V is TRBV20-1 and J is TRBJ1-3; D ambiguous. The CDR3 DNA follows: TGCAGTGCTAGGGTACCTCGGGATTCTGGAAACACCATATATTTT. Its protein is CSARVPRDSGNTIYF.